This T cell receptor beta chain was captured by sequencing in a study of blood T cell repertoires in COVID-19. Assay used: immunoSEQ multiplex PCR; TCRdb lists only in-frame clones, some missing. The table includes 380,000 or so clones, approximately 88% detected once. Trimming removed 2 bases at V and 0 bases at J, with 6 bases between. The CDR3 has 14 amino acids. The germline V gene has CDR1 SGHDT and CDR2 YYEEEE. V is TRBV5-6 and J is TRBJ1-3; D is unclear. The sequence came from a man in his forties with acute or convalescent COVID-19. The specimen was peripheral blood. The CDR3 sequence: CASSLLNSGNTIYF. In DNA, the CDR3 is TGTGCCAGCAGCTTACTTAACTCTGGAAACACCATATATTTT.